This entry lists 11 T cell receptor beta chains sequenced from one sample in a study of T cells in localized non-small cell lung cancer. The assay was immunoSEQ multiplex PCR, and TCRdb's table has in-frame clones only and misses some. The table lists tens of thousands of clones, 84% of them singletons. The source material was peripheral blood, sampled before any cancer treatment. The receptors originated from a female donor over 55 with stage I lung adenocarcinoma.

The chain uses TRBV19 and TRBJ1-1; tentatively, D is TRBD1 (5 bases). The V gene's germline CDR1 is LNHDA and CDR2 SQIVND (reference sequence). The CDR3 is 14 amino acids. Deletions cut 4 bases from V and 1 base from J, with 10 bases between. Written as DNA, the CDR3 is TGTGCCAGTAGTAGTTTCCAGGGGAACACTGAAGCTTTCTTT. This translates into CASSSFQGNTEAFF.

In nucleotides, the CDR3 is TGCAGCGTTGAAGATAAGTCTTACAATGAGCAGTTCTTC. Its translation is CSVEDKSYNEQFF. The rearrangement links TRBV29-1 to TRBJ2-1; D remains unclear. Germline-derived CDR1 and CDR2 are SQVTM and ANQGSEA. Trimming took off 0 bases at V and 4 bases at J, with 7 bases between the two ends. The length of the CDR3 is 13 residues.

The gene calls are TRBV2 and TRBJ2-1; TRBD2 matches at 8 bases. Germline CDR1 reads SNHLY; CDR2 reads FYNNEI. This CDR3 is built from 16 residues. J was trimmed by 3 bases and V by 1 base; bases with no gene match: 5. The CDR3 loop is CASSEVGRGGYNEQFF. Written as DNA, the CDR3 is TGTGCCAGCAGTGAAGTCGGGAGGGGGGGCTACAATGAGCAGTTCTTC.

This chain links TRBV18 with TRBJ1-4, with D uncertain. Germline V gene data show CDR1 as KGHSH and CDR2 as LQKENI. V dropped 0 bases and J dropped 12 bases, with 14 bases sitting between them. The CDR3 consists of 14 residues. The CDR3 DNA reads as TGTGCCAGCTCACCACCAGGGCAGCTTGGGGAACTGTTTTTT. Its protein is CASSPPGQLGELFF.

The V and J genes are TRBV2 and TRBJ2-7; maybe TRBD1 (6 bases). Germline-derived CDR1 and CDR2 are SNHLY and FYNNEI. The CDR3 length is 14 residues. V was cut by 7 bases and J by 0 bases, with 13 bases left in between. CDR3 nucleotides: TGTGCCAGCAACCAAGACAGGAACTCCTACGAGCAGTACTTC. This gives the protein CASNQDRNSYEQYF.

Here the CDR3 reads CASTQVAGASTDTQYF. CDR3 coding DNA: TGTGCCAGCACCCAAGTAGCGGGAGCTTCCACAGATACGCAGTATTTT. The chain joins TRBV5-4 to TRBJ2-3; 9 bases match TRBD2. V lost 6 bases and J lost 2; bases outside the gene matches: 10. CDR1 and CDR2 (germline): SGHNT, YYREEE (reference sequence). This CDR3 has 16 amino acids.

The chain recombines TRBV5-4 with TRBJ2-7; the D gene is possibly TRBD2 (5 bases). Per germline, CDR1 SGHNT and CDR2 YYREEE (reference sequence). The CDR3 extends over 14 amino acids. V shed 1 base and J shed 6 bases, with 14 bases lying between them. CDR3 region: CASSLSERPSEQYF. For the CDR3, the DNA is TGTGCCAGCAGCTTGTCAGAGCGGCCCTCCGAGCAGTACTTC.

The gene calls are TRBV19 and TRBJ2-7; 7 bases align to TRBD1. This CDR3 spans 15 amino acids. Per the germline V gene, CDR1 is LNHDA and CDR2 is SQIVND (reference sequence). With V trimmed by 5 bases and J by 2 bases, 9 bases remained unmatched. This CDR3 reads CASSRDRQYPYEQYF. The CDR3 coding sequence is TGTGCCAGTAGTCGGGACAGACAATATCCCTACGAGCAGTACTTC.

This clone has only a few counts. The junction departs from the called germline gene at one end, perhaps through a read error. The V call is TRBV6-5, the J call TRBJ2-7; no clear D. The CDR3 runs to 15 residues. Looked up from germline, CDR1 is MNHEY and CDR2 is SVGAGI. CDR3 in amino acids: CASSDSTPLSYEQYF. CDR3 sequence (DNA): TGTGCCAGCAGTGACTCGACTCCCCTCTCCTACGAGCAGTACTTC.

V and J are TRBV30 and TRBJ1-3; D gene ambiguous. Trimming took off 8 bases at V and 4 bases at J, with 21 bases between the two ends. The length of the CDR3 is 15 residues. CDR1 is GTSNPN, CDR2 SVGIG, per germline (reference sequence). The CDR3 DNA reads TGTGCCGGAAACTCCCCAGGAGAGGGAGGAAACACCATATATTTT. Amino acid sequence: CAGNSPGEGGNTIYF.

This chain uses TRBV7-8 with TRBJ1-5; a possible D gene is TRBD1 (5 bases). Trimming took off 3 bases at V and 0 bases at J, with 18 bases between the two ends. Germline CDR1 is SGHVS and CDR2 is FQNEAQ. This CDR3 comprises 18 residues. The CDR3 sequence is CASSLWLRGEYSNQPQHF. DNA for the CDR3: TGTGCCAGCAGCTTGTGGCTAAGAGGGGAGTATAGCAATCAGCCCCAGCATTTT. The whole variable domain, filled in from reference TRBV7-8 and TRBJ1-5, reads GAGVSQSPRYKVAKRGQDVALRCDPISGHVSLFWYQQALGQGPEFLTYFQNEAQLDKSGLPSDRFFAERPEGSVSTLKIQRTQQEDSAVYLCASSLWLRGEYSNQPQHFGDGTRLSIL.